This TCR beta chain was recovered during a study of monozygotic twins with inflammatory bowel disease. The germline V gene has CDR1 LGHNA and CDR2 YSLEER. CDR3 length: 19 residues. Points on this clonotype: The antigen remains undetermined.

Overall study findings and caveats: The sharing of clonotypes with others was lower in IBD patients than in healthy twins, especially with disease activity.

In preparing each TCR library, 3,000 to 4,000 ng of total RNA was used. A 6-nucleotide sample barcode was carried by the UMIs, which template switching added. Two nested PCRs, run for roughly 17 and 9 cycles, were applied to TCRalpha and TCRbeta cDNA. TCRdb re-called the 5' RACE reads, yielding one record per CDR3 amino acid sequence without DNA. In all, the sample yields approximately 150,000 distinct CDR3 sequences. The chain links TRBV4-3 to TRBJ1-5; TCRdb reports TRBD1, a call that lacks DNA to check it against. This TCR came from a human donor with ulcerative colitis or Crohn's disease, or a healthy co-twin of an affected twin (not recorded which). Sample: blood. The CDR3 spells CASSQVQPRGLHEDQPQHF.